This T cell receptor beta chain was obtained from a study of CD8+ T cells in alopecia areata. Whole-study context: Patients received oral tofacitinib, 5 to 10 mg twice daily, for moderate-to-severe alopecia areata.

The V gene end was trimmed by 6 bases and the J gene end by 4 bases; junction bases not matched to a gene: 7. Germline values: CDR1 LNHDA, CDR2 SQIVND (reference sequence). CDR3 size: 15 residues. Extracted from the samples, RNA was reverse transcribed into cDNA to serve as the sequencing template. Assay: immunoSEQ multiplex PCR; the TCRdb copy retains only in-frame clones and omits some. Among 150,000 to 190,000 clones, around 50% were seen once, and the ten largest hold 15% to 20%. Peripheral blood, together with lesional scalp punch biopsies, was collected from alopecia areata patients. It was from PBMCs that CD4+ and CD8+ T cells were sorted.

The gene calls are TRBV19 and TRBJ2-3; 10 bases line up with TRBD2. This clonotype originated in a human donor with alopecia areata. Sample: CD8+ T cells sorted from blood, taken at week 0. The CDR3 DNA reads TGTGCCAGTAGAAAGACTAGCGGGCTCGCAGATACGCAGTATTTT. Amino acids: CASRKTSGLADTQYF.